These 30 T cell receptor beta chains were all obtained from the same sample, sequenced in a study of beta chain features in type 1 diabetes. Sequenced material consisted of expressed TCRB transcripts (all of the isolated RNA was reverse transcribed). Sequenced by immunoSEQ multiplex PCR; TCRdb stores in-frame clones only, minus some. The table includes around 58,000 clones, 59% detected once. The sample comprised Tregs from blood. The receptors were sampled from a woman aged 18-29 years in good health.

This clone appeared a few times. The chain is built from TRBV7-3 and TRBJ2-7; D uncertain. The length of the CDR3 is 13 residues. The V gene lost 5 bases and the J gene lost 5 bases, with 13 bases spanning the gap. Germline V gene data show CDR1 as SGHTA and CDR2 as FQGTGA. CDR3 protein: CASSPQLGNEQYF. CDR3 coding DNA: TGTGCCAGCAGCCCGCAGCTAGGTAACGAGCAGTACTTC.

The J gene is TRBJ2-5, the V gene TRBV11-3; 10 positions match TRBD1. The CDR3 covers 14 residues. Germline assignment: CDR1 SGHNT and CDR2 YENEEA. After removal of 4 bases from V and 5 bases from J, the junction contained 4 bases not matched to a gene. CDR3 DNA sequence: TGTGCCAGCAGCTCCGGGACAGGGGATGAGACCCAGTACTTC. Translated: CASSSGTGDETQYF.

This clone has just one count. The V and J genes are TRBV18 and TRBJ1-5; TRBD1 is a possible D gene (5 bases). Trimming removed 3 bases from V and 0 bases from J, with 9 bases in between. Germline lookup yields CDR1 KGHSH and CDR2 LQKENI. The CDR3 runs to 15 residues. DNA of the CDR3: TGTGCCAGCTCACCCGGCAGGGATAGCAATCAGCCCCAGCATTTT. Its protein product is CASSPGRDSNQPQHF.

This chain uses TRBV5-1 with TRBJ2-5; 7 bases line up with TRBD1. The CDR3 spans 15 residues. The V and J ends lost 3 bases and 1 base, in that order; junction bases with no gene match: 6. Germline loops: CDR1 SGHRS, CDR2 YFSETQ. This CDR3 reads CASSYTGAPQETQYF. Here the CDR3 DNA reads TGCGCCAGCAGCTACACAGGGGCTCCCCAAGAGACCCAGTACTTC.

J is TRBJ2-3 and V is TRBV7-2; 7 bases are a match to TRBD1. The CDR3 loop spans 13 amino acids. Germline-derived CDR1 and CDR2 are SGHTA and FQGNSA. The V segment lost 2 bases and the J segment 4 bases; nucleotides outside the gene matches: 0. The CDR3 coding sequence is TGTGCCAGCAGCTTAACAGGGGCAGATACGCAGTATTTT. Residues: CASSLTGADTQYF.

The chain recombines TRBV7-8 with TRBJ2-5; D might be TRBD2 (5 bases). This CDR3 is built from 13 residues. Trimming removed 5 bases from V and 7 bases from J, with 14 bases in between. The germline gives CDR1 SGHVS, CDR2 FQNEAQ. The CDR3 protein is CASSPTGEGTQYF. The CDR3 DNA reads TGTGCCAGCAGCCCGACGGGCGAGGGGACCCAGTACTTC.

The chain carries TRBV5-1 and TRBJ1-1, with D maybe TRBD1 (6 bases). CDR1 and CDR2 from the germline V gene are SGHRS and YFSETQ. The CDR3 contains 15 residues. Deletions cut 4 bases from V and 0 bases from J, with 13 bases between. In nucleotides, the CDR3 is TGCGCCAGCAGCGTTGGGGGGGCCCTGAACACTGAAGCTTTCTTT. Protein sequence: CASSVGGALNTEAFF.

The chain carries TRBV6-6 and TRBJ2-4, with a tentative D call TRBD2 (6 bases). With 6 bases removed from V and 8 bases from J, the gap between germline ends came to 11 bases. The germline V gene has CDR1 MNHNY and CDR2 SVGAGI (reference sequence). This CDR3 has 12 amino acids. The DNA of the CDR3 is TGTGCCAGCAGGGGTGGGGGGTACATTCAGTACTTC. This gives the protein CASRGGGYIQYF.

The gene calls are TRBV25-1 and TRBJ2-7, with 7 bases that match TRBD1. The germline gives CDR1 MGHDK, CDR2 SYGVNS. The CDR3 has 14 residues. V dropped 2 bases and J dropped 0; count of bases not matched to a gene: 1. In nucleotides, the CDR3 is TGTGCCAGCAGTGAAGGGACAGCCTCCTACGAGCAGTACTTC. Residues: CASSEGTASYEQYF.

This chain connects TRBV7-2 to TRBJ2-3; possibly TRBD2 for D (5 bases). The CDR3 spans 16 residues. The V end was cut by 2 bases, the J end by 0 bases, with 12 bases between. Germline V gives CDR1 SGHTA, CDR2 FQGNSA. Here the CDR3 DNA reads TGTGCCAGCAGCTTAATCGGCGGGTATAGCACAGATACGCAGTATTTT. Its translation: CASSLIGGYSTDTQYF. Full variable domain (outside the CDR3, taken from reference TRBV7-2 and TRBJ2-3): GAGVSQSPSNKVTEKGKDVELRCDPISGHTALYWYRQSLGQGLEFLIYFQGNSAPDKSGLPSDRFSAERTGGSVSTLTIQRTQQEDSAVYLCASSLIGGYSTDTQYFGPGTRLTVL.

The V gene is TRBV4-1, the J gene TRBJ2-6, with a weak D call TRBD2 (6 bases). V shed 0 bases and J shed 2 bases, with 8 bases lying between them. CDR3 length: 16 residues. The germline CDR1 and CDR2 sequences are MGHRA and YSYEKL. The DNA of the CDR3 is TGCGCCAGCAGCCAAGAAGGAGGGGCTGGGGCCAACGTCCTGACTTTC. Protein: CASSQEGGAGANVLTF.

The genes are TRBV4-2 and TRBJ2-7, with a weak D call TRBD1 (6 bases). The length of the CDR3 is 15 residues. Trimming removed 3 bases at V and 0 bases at J, with 12 bases between. CDR1 and CDR2 (germline): LGHNA, YNFKEQ. CDR3 nucleotide sequence: TGTGCCAGCAGCCAGGACAGAAGGAGCTCCTACGAGCAGTACTTC. It codes for CASSQDRRSSYEQYF.

The J gene is TRBJ2-1, the V gene TRBV7-2; D gene uncertain. V lost 3 bases, J lost 0 bases, and 3 bases lay in between. The CDR3 length is 13 residues. Per germline, CDR1 SGHTA and CDR2 FQGNSA. CDR3 DNA: TGTGCCAGCAGCTTGAGCTCCTACAATGAGCAGTTCTTC. Its protein is CASSLSSYNEQFF.

This chain uses TRBV18 with TRBJ2-7, with 9 positions matching TRBD1. The V and J ends lost 1 base and 4 bases, in that order; junction bases with no gene match: 5. The CDR3 has 15 residues. Germline-derived CDR1 and CDR2 are KGHSH and LQKENI. The CDR3 here is CASSPLDRGRYEQYF. For the CDR3, the DNA is TGTGCCAGCTCACCACTCGACAGGGGGAGATACGAGCAGTACTTC.

The CDR3: CASRELAGYTGELFF. As DNA, the CDR3 is TGTGCCAGCAGGGAACTAGCGGGGTACACCGGGGAGCTGTTTTTT. The gene calls are TRBV2 and TRBJ2-2, with TRBD2 matching 10 bases. This CDR3 has 15 residues. Trimming removed 6 bases from V and 3 bases from J; junction bases left unmatched: 4. Germline values: CDR1 SNHLY, CDR2 FYNNEI.

Only one count was recorded for this clone. The V call is TRBV7-2, the J call TRBJ2-5; D perhaps matches TRBD2 (5 bases). Trimming took off 1 base at V and 5 bases at J, with 14 bases between the two ends. This CDR3 has 15 amino acids. In germline, CDR1 is SGHTA, CDR2 FQGNSA. The CDR3 reads CASSLGGYSGETQYF. CDR3 nucleotide sequence: TGTGCCAGCAGCTTAGGAGGTTACTCGGGGGAGACCCAGTACTTC.

There are a few counts of this clone. This chain connects TRBV9 to TRBJ2-2; TRBD2 is a possible D gene (6 bases). This CDR3 is 13 amino acids long. Germline CDR1 and CDR2: SGDLS and YYNGEE. Deletions cut 5 bases from V and 7 bases from J, with 12 bases between. CDR3 residues: CASSRESDGELFF. DNA for the CDR3: TGTGCCAGCAGTCGGGAGAGTGACGGGGAGCTGTTTTTT.

This clone was recorded a few times. This chain links TRBV4-2 with TRBJ2-7; a weak D match, TRBD2 (5 bases). The CDR3 totals 14 residues. The germline CDR1 and CDR2 sequences are LGHNA and YNFKEQ. V lost 0 bases, J lost 5 bases, and 11 bases lay in between. The CDR3, as DNA: TGTGCCAGCAGCCAAGATCATCCAGCGGACGAGCAGTACTTC. It codes for CASSQDHPADEQYF.

This clone was found a few times. V and J are TRBV5-4 and TRBJ2-1; tentatively, D is TRBD2 (6 bases). Trimming pared 6 bases from V and 5 bases from J, leaving 15 bases between. Germline V gene lookup returns CDR1 SGHNT and CDR2 YYREEE (reference sequence). This CDR3 region has 14 residues. DNA of the CDR3: TGTGCCAGCATGCCCGAGGACTACGACAATGAGCAGTTCTTC. It codes for CASMPEDYDNEQFF.

The chain combines TRBV9 with TRBJ2-1; perhaps TRBD1 as D (6 bases). V was pared by 5 bases and J by 8 bases, with 20 bases between. The CDR3 is 15 residues long. The germline CDR1 and CDR2 sequences are SGDLS and YYNGEE. The CDR3 DNA follows: TGTGCCAGCAGGGATTCAGGGGCGATTGCGGATGAGCAGTTCTTC. It yields the protein CASRDSGAIADEQFF. The full variable domain, rest sourced from reference TRBV9 and TRBJ2-1, is DSGVTQTPKHLITATGQRVTLRCSPRSGDLSVYWYQQSLDQGLQFLIQYYNGEERAKGNILERFSAQQFPDLHSELNLSSLELGDSALYFCASRDSGAIADEQFFGPGTRLTVL.

The chain uses TRBV7-9 and TRBJ1-5; the D gene is possibly TRBD1 (6 bases). This CDR3 is built from 12 residues. Germline assignment: CDR1 SEHNR and CDR2 FQNEAQ (reference sequence). Between the trimmed V and J ends, which lost 5 bases and 5 bases, there was a span of 7 bases. Here the CDR3 reads CASSEGDQPQHF. The CDR3 nucleotides are TGTGCCAGCAGCGAGGGGGATCAGCCCCAGCATTTT.

The chain links TRBV6-5 to TRBJ2-7; D call uncertain. The CDR3 spans 15 residues. V lost 5 bases and J 0 bases, leaving 14 bases between the germline ends. Germline V gene sequence: CDR1 MNHEY, CDR2 SVGAGI. The CDR3 DNA reads TGTGCCAGCAGTCCAGTTGCGGTTAGCTCCTACGAGCAGTACTTC. This translates into CASSPVAVSSYEQYF.

The V and J genes are TRBV7-8 and TRBJ2-3; 7 nucleotides match TRBD2. The length of the CDR3 is 16 residues. The germline CDR1 and CDR2 sequences are SGHVS and FQNEAQ. The V segment lost 2 bases and the J segment 2 bases; nucleotides outside the gene matches: 7. CDR3 sequence: CASSLLLGLVTDTQYF. In DNA form, the CDR3 reads TGTGCCAGCAGCTTACTTCTAGGACTAGTCACAGATACGCAGTATTTT.

The chain combines TRBV18 with TRBJ2-1, with TRBD1 matching 10 bases. Looked up from germline, CDR1 is KGHSH and CDR2 is LQKENI. V gave up 0 bases and J gave up 4 bases; unmatched junction bases: 6. The CDR3 contains 17 residues. The CDR3 protein is CASSPPLGQGEYNEQFF. The CDR3 nucleotides read TGTGCCAGCTCACCACCCCTAGGACAGGGGGAGTACAATGAGCAGTTCTTC. Supplemented by reference TRBV18 and TRBJ2-1, the full variable domain reads NAGVMQNPRHLVRRRGQEARLRCSPMKGHSHVYWYRQLPEEGLKFMVYLQKENIIDESGMPKERFSAEFPKEGPSILRIQQVVRGDSAAYFCASSPPLGQGEYNEQFFGPGTRLTVL.

The J gene is TRBJ2-3, the V gene TRBV7-2; TRBD2 aligns across 8 bases. In germline, CDR1 is SGHTA, CDR2 FQGNSA. V lost 5 bases to trimming and J lost 2 bases; unmatched junction nucleotides: 3. This CDR3 region has 14 residues. The CDR3 DNA sequence: TGTGCCAGCAGCCGTAGCGGGACCACAGATACGCAGTATTTT. Amino acid sequence: CASSRSGTTDTQYF.

The V gene is TRBV6-5, the J gene TRBJ1-2, with unresolved D. The germline V and J ends were trimmed by 6 bases and 2 bases, with 13 bases remaining between them. This CDR3 contains 14 residues. Per the germline V gene, CDR1 is MNHEY and CDR2 is SVGAGI. CDR3 protein: CASSQTGGNYGYTF. The CDR3, as DNA: TGTGCCAGCAGCCAAACGGGCGGGAACTATGGCTACACCTTC.

The genes are TRBV7-9 and TRBJ2-1; possibly TRBD2 for D (6 bases). There are 15 residues in the CDR3. Per germline, CDR1 SEHNR and CDR2 FQNEAQ (reference sequence). V dropped 2 bases and J dropped 6 bases, with 14 bases sitting between them. The CDR3 here is CASSLTGVSPNEQFF. For the CDR3, the DNA is TGTGCCAGCAGCTTAACGGGAGTTTCGCCCAATGAGCAGTTCTTC.

As DNA, the CDR3 is TGCGCCAGCAGCCAAATAGGGACAGGGGCCTCCTATGGCTACACCTTC. It is translated as CASSQIGTGASYGYTF. This chain connects TRBV4-1 to TRBJ1-2, with TRBD1 matching over 10 bases. The CDR3 has 16 residues. V was pared by 2 bases and J by 4 bases, with 7 bases of the junction left unmatched. Germline-derived CDR1 and CDR2 are MGHRA and YSYEKL.

This chain joins TRBV27 and TRBJ1-1, with D possibly being TRBD1 (6 bases). The CDR3 is 16 amino acids. Trimming took 0 bases from V and 2 from J, leaving 13 bases between them. Looked up from germline, CDR1 is MNHEY and CDR2 is SMNVEV (reference sequence). The CDR3 sequence: CASSLSSGRGNTEAFF. The CDR3 nucleotides read TGTGCCAGCAGTTTATCGTCTGGCAGGGGTAACACTGAAGCTTTCTTT.

V is TRBV2 and J is TRBJ2-7; a weak D match, TRBD1 (5 bases). CDR1 SNHLY and CDR2 FYNNEI come from the germline V gene. Between the trimmed V and J ends, which lost 4 bases and 3 bases, there was a span of 7 bases. This CDR3 has 12 amino acids. The CDR3 region is CASSATGYEQYF. The CDR3 DNA reads TGTGCCAGCAGTGCCACAGGCTACGAGCAGTACTTC.